The rows below give T cell receptor beta chains drawn from one sample of a study of blood T cell repertoires in COVID-19. Generated by immunoSEQ multiplex PCR, the TCRdb table keeps only in-frame clones and is missing some. Of 200,000 to 300,000 clones in the sample, approximately 86% are singletons; the top ten hold roughly 2.6%. The sequencing sample was made of PBMCs or T cells enriched from blood (not recorded which). The receptor set was obtained from a woman in her twenties or thirties with acute COVID-19. Both conserved end residues are part of each CDR3. D genes are given only for firm matches. Expanded clones get a size class; other rows say once, few or many, or leave the size out.

V gene	CDR3 length	clone size	J gene	D gene	CDR3 protein	CDR3 DNA
TRBV19	15	NA	TRBJ1-6	NA	CASSMIGVGSSPLHF	TGTGCCAGTAGTATGATAGGCGTAGGGAGTTCACCCCTCCACTTT
TRBV10-3	13	NA	TRBJ1-2	NA	CAISGVAEYGYTF	TGTGCCATCAGTGGAGTTGCTGAGTATGGCTACACCTTC
TRBV11-1	14	NA	TRBJ2-5	NA	CASSPSVRQETQYF	TGTGCCAGCAGCCCCTCTGTGAGACAAGAGACCCAGTACTTC
TRBV2	13	NA	TRBJ2-7	NA	CASKPRSAYEQYF	TGTGCCAGCAAGCCGCGGTCGGCCTACGAGCAGTACTTC
TRBV6-2/TRBV6-3	15	few	TRBJ2-6	NA	CASSVRVSGANVLTF	TGTGCCAGCAGTGTCAGGGTGTCCGGGGCCAACGTCCTGACTTTC
TRBV19	13	NA	TRBJ1-3	NA	CASSAGIGNTIYF	TGTGCCAGTAGTGCAGGGATAGGAAACACCATATATTTT
TRBV6-1	16	few	TRBJ1-6	NA	CASSDFSGQVDSPLHF	TGTGCCAGCAGTGATTTTTCTGGGCAGGTCGATTCACCCCTCCACTTT
TRBV7-8	15	NA	TRBJ1-6	TRBD1	CASSLDRDYNSPLHF	TGTGCCAGCAGCTTGGACAGGGACTATAATTCACCCCTCCACTTT
TRBV11-2	16	NA	TRBJ2-3	TRBD1	CASSLLLGQGTDTQYF	TGTGCCAGCAGCTTACTCCTGGGACAGGGGACAGATACGCAGTATTTT
TRBV12-3/TRBV12-4	11	NA	TRBJ1-1	NA	CASSAGTEAFF	TGTGCCAGCAGTGCCGGCACTGAAGCTTTCTTT
TRBV5-4	14	NA	TRBJ2-7	TRBD2	CASSLGGGPHEQYF	TGTGCCAGCAGCTTGGGCGGGGGGCCTCACGAGCAGTACTTC
TRBV6-5	11	NA	TRBJ2-2	NA	CATSGGGELFF	TGTGCCACGAGCGGTGGCGGGGAGCTGTTTTTT
TRBV11-2	15	NA	TRBJ1-2	NA	CASSLEARGNYGYTF	TGTGCCAGCAGCTTAGAGGCCAGGGGAAACTATGGCTACACCTTC
TRBV25-1	17	NA	TRBJ2-2	TRBD2	CASSRASGGPDTGELFF	TGTGCCAGCAGTAGAGCTAGCGGGGGGCCGGACACCGGGGAGCTGTTTTTT
TRBV19	18	NA	TRBJ2-5	TRBD2	CASSALPSGGGALETQYF	TGTGCCAGTAGCGCCCTACCCTCGGGCGGGGGGGCCTTAGAGACCCAGTACTTC
TRBV10-3	13	NA	TRBJ1-4	NA	CATYGQNNEKLFF	TGTGCCACTTACGGACAGAACAATGAAAAACTGTTTTTT
TRBV6-5	13	NA	TRBJ2-7	TRBD1	CASKTGSIDEQYF	TGTGCCAGCAAGACAGGGAGTATTGACGAGCAGTACTTC
TRBV7-2	14	NA	TRBJ2-7	TRBD2	CASRGAGGSYEQYF	TGTGCTAGCAGGGGAGCGGGGGGATCCTACGAGCAGTACTTC
TRBV5-1	12	NA	TRBJ2-7	TRBD1	CASNGQGDEQYF	TGCGCCAGCAATGGACAGGGGGACGAGCAGTACTTC
TRBV4-2	15	NA	TRBJ2-1	NA	CASSQEEADHNEQFF	TGTGCCAGCAGCCAAGAAGAGGCAGACCACAATGAGCAGTTCTTC
TRBV27	15	NA	TRBJ2-2	TRBD1	CASSSWDSYTGELFF	TGTGCCAGCAGTTCCTGGGACAGCTACACCGGGGAGCTGTTTTTT
TRBV27	15	NA	TRBJ1-2	TRBD1	CASSPRQGAIYGYTF	TGTGCCAGCAGCCCGAGACAGGGGGCAATCTATGGCTACACCTTC
TRBV5-8	16	NA	TRBJ2-5	TRBD1	CASSLGGLFRQETQYF	TGTGCCAGCAGTTTAGGGGGCTTGTTCCGCCAAGAGACCCAGTACTTC
TRBV7-9	14	NA	TRBJ2-5	TRBD2	CASSPGTTRETQYF	TGTGCCAGCAGCCCCGGGACTACAAGAGAGACCCAGTACTTC
TRBV9	14	NA	TRBJ2-3	NA	CASSVGVSADTQYF	TGTGCCAGCAGCGTAGGAGTAAGCGCAGATACGCAGTATTTT
TRBV10-3	12	NA	TRBJ2-2	NA	CAIKPNTGELFF	TGTGCCATCAAGCCGAACACCGGGGAGCTGTTTTTT
TRBV7-9	15	once	TRBJ2-2	NA	CASRSGQPNGFGLFF	TGTGCCAGCAGATCAGGACAGCCCAATGGGTTTGGGCTGTTTTTT
TRBV5-4	15	NA	TRBJ2-5	TRBD2	CASSWIAGGGETQYF	TGTGCCAGCAGCTGGATTGCGGGGGGCGGGGAGACCCAGTACTTC
TRBV10-1	14	NA	TRBJ2-6	NA	CASSSGSGANVLTF	TGCGCCAGCAGTTCAGGGTCCGGGGCCAACGTCCTGACTTTC
TRBV30	13	NA	TRBJ1-1	NA	CAWSGPGQQEAFF	TGTGCCTGGAGTGGCCCCGGACAGCAAGAAGCTTTCTTT